The clone carrying this T cell receptor (beta chain) has only a few counts. These data originate in a study of shared T cell receptors in the human thymus. J lost 2 bases, V lost 5 bases, and 7 bases had no gene match. The germline V gene has CDR1 SGHDN and CDR2 FVKESK. CDR3 size: 17 residues. Measured with immunoSEQ multiplex PCR; TCRdb has only the in-frame clones, and not every one. The repertoire holds approximately 490,000 clones, with around three quarters as singletons. Another study also made use of these data, one on human thymus T cells. That work states: Those donating were healthy Finnish infants in corrective surgery for congenital heart defects. Thymus tissue was removed during corrective cardiac surgery.

The V gene is TRBV14, the J gene TRBJ2-2; 11 positions match TRBD2. The sequence came from a boy under two years old with a congenital heart defect. Sequencing was done on a sample of thymocytes. Here the CDR3 reads CASSVGTSGYNTGELFF. The CDR3 DNA follows: TGTGCCAGCAGCGTGGGGACTAGCGGTTATAACACCGGGGAGCTGTTTTTT.